The rows below give T cell receptor beta chains drawn from one sample of a study of T cell responses to AZD1222 COVID-19 vaccine. The repertoire was sequenced with immunoSEQ multiplex PCR; TCRdb's copy has only in-frame clones and lacks some. The table shows more than 150,000 clones, with 70% to 90% occurring only once. The sequencing here drew on peripheral blood, taken on day 0 of AZD1222 vaccination. The origin of the receptors is an adult in good health. CDR3s include the opening cysteine and the closing phenylalanine or tryptophan. The D gene is left open where the match is weak. Expanded clones get a size class; other rows say once, few or many, or leave the size out.

D gene,V gene,J gene,clone size,CDR3 DNA,CDR3 protein
.,TRBV6-1,TRBJ1-4,.,TGTGCCAGCAGTGACCCGGGGGCTAATGAAAAACTGTTTTTT,CASSDPGANEKLFF
TRBD1,TRBV18,TRBJ1-1,once,TGTGCCAGCTCACCACCTGGACAGGGTGAAGCTTTCTTT,CASSPPGQGEAFF
.,TRBV4-1,TRBJ1-1,.,TGCGCCAGCAGCCAATTGACAGGGAACACTGAAGCTTTCTTT,CASSQLTGNTEAFF
.,TRBV14,TRBJ2-7,.,TGTGCCAGCAGTCGGGACTGGAGCTCCTACGAGCAGTACTTC,CASSRDWSSYEQYF
TRBD1,TRBV28,TRBJ2-7,.,TGTGCCAGCAGCCCCGGGACAGGGTTCTCCGAGCAGTACTTC,CASSPGTGFSEQYF
.,TRBV21-1,TRBJ1-6,.,TGTGCCAGCGGGGTGGACACCCACCATTCACCCCTCCACTTT,CASGVDTHHSPLHF
.,TRBV5-1,TRBJ2-7,.,TGCGCCAGCAGCGCCGAAGGGGTCTCCTACGAGCAGTACTTC,CASSAEGVSYEQYF
TRBD1,TRBV18,TRBJ1-5,.,TGTGCCAGCTCTCAAACTGGACAGGGGCGGACCAGCCAGCCCCAGCATTTT,CASSQTGQGRTSQPQHF
.,TRBV7-2,TRBJ1-1,.,TGTGCCAGCAGCTTCCCCCGGCCTGAAGCTTTCTTT,CASSFPRPEAFF
.,TRBV18,TRBJ2-7,.,TGTGCCAGCTCACCAACTTCTGGGGGCCCGGAACTGTACTTC,CASSPTSGGPELYF
TRBD1,TRBV7-3,TRBJ2-5,.,TGTGCCAGCAGCTTAACCCGGGACAGGGGACAAGAGACCCAGTACTTC,CASSLTRDRGQETQYF
.,TRBV11-2,TRBJ2-7,.,TGTGCCAGCAGCTTTATACAGGGCTACTACTACGAGCAGTACTTC,CASSFIQGYYYEQYF
.,TRBV5-1,TRBJ2-1,few,TGCGCCAGCAGCCCACTACTAGCTATTGGGGGCAATGAGCAGTTCTTC,CASSPLLAIGGNEQFF
.,TRBV24-1,TRBJ2-5,.,TGTGCCACCAGTGAGGGCGGAAAAGAGACCCAGTACTTC,CATSEGGKETQYF
TRBD1,TRBV6-5,TRBJ1-6,.,TGTGCCAGCAGTCTACAGGGGGCATATAATTCACCCCTCCACTTT,CASSLQGAYNSPLHF
TRBD1,TRBV5-1,TRBJ1-1,.,TGCGCCAGCAGCCCGGGGACAGGGGGCAGGGCTTTCTTT,CASSPGTGGRAFF
.,TRBV29-1,TRBJ2-1,.,TGCAGCCCTGAAGGGACAGGGTCCAGGCGGGAGGCCCTCGATGAGCAGTTCTTC,CSPEGTGSRREALDEQFF
.,TRBV6-5,TRBJ1-1,.,TGTGCCAGCAGCTTAACAGGGTACGCTGAAGCTTTCTTT,CASSLTGYAEAFF
.,TRBV5-4,TRBJ2-2,few,TGTGCCAGCAGCTTTGGAGGGCAGATGAACACCGGGGAGCTGTTTTTT,CASSFGGQMNTGELFF
TRBD1,TRBV6-1,TRBJ1-2,few,TGTGCCAGCAGTGAAGGGGAGACAGGGGGCTACACCTTC,CASSEGETGGYTF
.,TRBV11-3,TRBJ2-1,.,TGTGCCAGCAGCTTAGATGGTCAGGGAGACAATGAGCAGTTCTTC,CASSLDGQGDNEQFF
.,TRBV21-1,TRBJ2-1,.,TGTGCCACCTCAAGGAGACAGACCTACAATGAGCAGTTCTTC,CATSRRQTYNEQFF
TRBD2,TRBV11-2,TRBJ2-3,.,TGTGCCAGCAGTTCTACTAGCGGAGAAGATACGCAGTATTTT,CASSSTSGEDTQYF
.,TRBV15,TRBJ2-3,.,TGTGCCACCAGCCGCGTCGCCCTGACAGAGCTTACCACAGATACGCAGTATTTT,CATSRVALTELTTDTQYF
TRBD1,TRBV10-3,TRBJ1-1,.,TGTGCCATCATATCGACAGGGCTCACTGAAGCTTTCTTT,CAIISTGLTEAFF
.,TRBV5-4,TRBJ1-4,.,TGTGCCAGCAGCCCCCTGCCCTCAACTAATGAAAAACTGTTTTTT,CASSPLPSTNEKLFF
TRBD2,TRBV29-1,TRBJ2-1,.,TGCAGCGTTAAAAGGACTAGCGGGAGGGCCGGAAATTACAATGAGCAGTTCTTC,CSVKRTSGRAGNYNEQFF
TRBD2,TRBV5-1,TRBJ2-3,once,TGCGCCAGCAGCTTCGCCGGGACTAGCGGGAGCACAGATACGCAGTATTTT,CASSFAGTSGSTDTQYF
.,TRBV3-1/TRBV3-2,TRBJ2-3,.,TGTGCCAGCAGCCAAGATCGGGGGACTAGCACAGATACGCAGTATTTT,CASSQDRGTSTDTQYF
.,TRBV11-3,TRBJ2-3,few,TGTGCCAGCAGCTTAGAGATAGCAGATACGCAGTATTTT,CASSLEIADTQYF
TRBD1,TRBV3-1/TRBV3-2,TRBJ1-1,.,TGTGCCAGCCCGGGACAGGGTGGCACTGAAGCTTTCTTT,CASPGQGGTEAFF
TRBD1,TRBV19,TRBJ1-2,.,TGTGCCAGTAGTCCCGGGACAGGGGACTATGGCTACACCTTC,CASSPGTGDYGYTF
.,TRBV6-5,TRBJ1-2,.,TGTGCCAGCAGTTACTCGGGCAGGGGAAGGGCCTATGGCTACACCTTC,CASSYSGRGRAYGYTF
TRBD1,TRBV2,TRBJ1-4,.,TGTGCCAGCATTAGCGACAGGGGGAACGAAAAACTGTTTTTT,CASISDRGNEKLFF
TRBD1,TRBV18,TRBJ1-1,.,TGTGCCAGCTCACCGTTGACAGGGCATACTGAAGCTTTCTTT,CASSPLTGHTEAFF
TRBD1,TRBV5-1,TRBJ2-3,once,TGCGCCAGCAGGACCAGGGGACAGAGCACAGATACGCAGTATTTT,CASRTRGQSTDTQYF
.,TRBV28,TRBJ1-2,few,TGTGTGTCGGGGTCCAACTATGGCTACACCTTC,CVSGSNYGYTF
.,TRBV2,TRBJ2-7,.,TGTGCCAGCAGTGAACCGGACCAGGGCAGAAGGTACTTC,CASSEPDQGRRYF
.,TRBV15,TRBJ1-1,.,TGTGCCACCAGCACCAACATAAACACTGAAGCTTTCTTT,CATSTNINTEAFF
.,TRBV7-9,TRBJ2-5,.,TGTGCCAGCAGCTCCATCCCCCGTAGGTCTCACGGGAGAACCCAGTACTTC,CASSSIPRRSHGRTQYF
.,TRBV11-3,TRBJ2-3,.,TGTGCCAGCAGCTTAGCAGGGGAGGGCACAGATACGCAGTATTTT,CASSLAGEGTDTQYF
TRBD2,TRBV7-9,TRBJ2-1,.,TGTGCCAGCAGCTTATGGAGGACTAGCGGTTCCTACAATGAGCAGTTCTTC,CASSLWRTSGSYNEQFF
TRBD2,TRBV5-4,TRBJ2-1,.,TGTGCCAGCAGCCCCGGGACTAGCGGGAGTAAGGGGTTCTTC,CASSPGTSGSKGFF
.,TRBV6-5,TRBJ1-1,.,TGTGCCAGCAGTTCGCCAGCTGGCACTGAAGCTTTCTTT,CASSSPAGTEAFF
TRBD2,TRBV14,TRBJ2-1,.,TGTGCCAGCAGCCAAGGGGGACTAGGATTCCGATTCAATGAGCAGTTCTTC,CASSQGGLGFRFNEQFF
.,TRBV5-1,TRBJ1-1,.,TGCGCCAGCAGCTTTTGGGGGGGAACTGAAGCTTTCTTT,CASSFWGGTEAFF
TRBD2,TRBV7-2,TRBJ2-4,few,TGTGCCAGCAGCACCGGACTAGCGGGCGATCAGTACTTC,CASSTGLAGDQYF
TRBD1,TRBV18,TRBJ2-7,.,TGTGCCAGCTCCCCCGGGACAGGGATGTACGAGCAGTACTTC,CASSPGTGMYEQYF
.,TRBV27,TRBJ1-4,.,TGTGCCAGCAGAAGTAATGAAAAACTGTTTTTT,CASRSNEKLFF
.,TRBV7-9,TRBJ1-6,.,TGTGCCAGCAGCTTAAGGGCAGGGGCGAGCTCCTATAATTCACCCCTCCACTTT,CASSLRAGASSYNSPLHF
.,TRBV7-9,TRBJ2-1,.,TGTGCCAGCAGCCCTACAGTAGGGGCCTACAATGAGCAGTTCTTC,CASSPTVGAYNEQFF
TRBD1,TRBV6-5,TRBJ1-2,.,TGTGCCACTTCGGACAGGGGGCTTAATGGCTACACCTTC,CATSDRGLNGYTF
TRBD2,TRBV28,TRBJ2-2,.,TGTGCCAGCAGTTTGGCCCTAGCGGTATCCACCGGGGAGCTGTTTTTT,CASSLALAVSTGELFF
TRBD2,TRBV9,TRBJ2-3,.,TGTGCCAGCAGCGTAGTCGGGACTAGTGGGGATACGCAGTATTTT,CASSVVGTSGDTQYF
TRBD2,TRBV5-1,TRBJ2-1,.,TGCGCCAGCAGCGTATTAGCGGGTAGCTCCTACAATGAGCAGTTCTTC,CASSVLAGSSYNEQFF